The 21 T cell receptor beta chains presented below share a single source sample, sequenced in a study of blood T cell repertoires in COVID-19. The method was immunoSEQ multiplex PCR; TCRdb's version includes in-frame clones alone and lacks a portion of them. Here the sample spans around 120,000 clones, over 65% being singletons. The sequencing sample was made of peripheral blood. The receptors originated from a man younger than 45 with acute or convalescent COVID-19.

CDR3 nucleotide sequence: TGTGCCAGCGGCTATCGGCAGAGGGATGGCGAGCAGTACTTC. It codes for CASGYRQRDGEQYF. This chain links TRBV2 with TRBJ2-7, with D maybe TRBD2 (5 bases). Germline loops: CDR1 SNHLY, CDR2 FYNNEI. There are 14 residues in the CDR3. The V and J ends lost 8 bases and 6 bases respectively, with 20 bases between them.

The chain has TRBV7-3 and TRBJ2-2; 8 bases are shared with TRBD1. Germline trimming cut 2 bases from V and 4 bases from J; bases unmatched to any gene: 3. The CDR3 runs to 15 residues. Germline CDR1 and CDR2: SGHTA and FQGTGA. CDR3: CASSLQGAGTGELFF. In nucleotides, the CDR3 is TGTGCCAGCAGCTTACAGGGGGCGGGCACCGGGGAGCTGTTTTTT.

This chain links TRBV2 with TRBJ2-5; TRBD1 matches at 10 bases. CDR1 is SNHLY and CDR2 is FYNNEI in the germline V gene. The CDR3 is 13 residues long. J gave up 5 bases and V 6 bases, and 3 bases lay outside the gene matches. The CDR3 sequence is CASRSGQGETQYF. The CDR3 region has the DNA TGTGCCAGCAGATCGGGACAGGGGGAGACCCAGTACTTC.

This chain uses TRBV7-3 with TRBJ1-5; maybe TRBD1 (6 bases). CDR1 and CDR2 (germline): SGHTA, FQGTGA. CDR3 length: 16 residues. Trimming pared 2 bases from V and 3 bases from J, leaving 14 bases between. For the CDR3, the DNA is TGTGCCAGCAGCTTAGGGACACCGGGCGCCAATCAGCCCCAGCATTTT. Its translation is CASSLGTPGANQPQHF.

CDR3 in amino acids: CASSRDTNYGYTF. DNA for the CDR3: TGTGCCAGCAGCCGGGACACTAACTATGGCTACACCTTC. The chain recombines TRBV6-2 or TRBV6-3 with TRBJ1-2, with D tentatively TRBD1 (6 bases). This CDR3 is 13 amino acids long. Trimming left V 6 bases short and J 0 bases short, with 8 bases between. Looked up from germline, CDR1 is MNHEY and CDR2 is SVGEGT.

In nucleotides, the CDR3 is TGTGCCAGCAGCAAAGTAGCCCAGGGGGGCCTTTACGAGCAGTACGTC. It encodes CASSKVAQGGLYEQYV. The V gene is TRBV21-1, the J gene TRBJ2-7; the table names TRBD1, a call not compared with the DNA. TRBV21-1 is annotated as a pseudogene. The CDR3 loop spans 16 amino acids.

This chain joins TRBV15 and TRBJ2-7, with D unresolved. Germline values: CDR1 LNHNV, CDR2 YYDKDF (reference sequence). This CDR3 is built from 15 residues. Trimming took 0 bases from V and 5 from J, leaving 14 bases between them. The DNA for the CDR3 is TGTGCCACCAGCAGAGATAAAGGTCTAGGTGACGAGCAGTACTTC. As protein: CATSRDKGLGDEQYF.

The gene calls are TRBV6-5 and TRBJ1-5, with TRBD1 identical over 7 bases. This CDR3 is built from 15 residues. V lost 7 bases to trimming and J lost 4 bases; unmatched junction nucleotides: 10. CDR1 is MNHEY and CDR2 is SVGAGI in the germline V gene. The DNA of the CDR3 is TGTGCCAGCATCTACGACAGGGCCATTAATCAGCCCCAGCATTTT. Translating gives CASIYDRAINQPQHF.

This chain uses TRBV29-1 with TRBJ2-3; no firm D call. V shed 4 bases and J shed 2 bases, with 13 bases lying between them. From germline, CDR1 is SQVTM and CDR2 ANQGSEA. The CDR3 runs 14 residues. The CDR3 DNA is TGCAGCGTTGGTCTTTGGGCTACCACAGATACGCAGTATTTT. Amino acid sequence: CSVGLWATTDTQYF.

The V gene is TRBV10-3, the J gene TRBJ1-1; D not resolved. Germline CDR1 reads ENHRY; CDR2 reads SYGVKD. The ends were cut back, 4 bases at V and 4 bases at J, with 13 bases in the middle. This CDR3 has 14 residues. The CDR3 DNA is TGTGCCATCAGTGGGACCGGGCGGGGCACTGAAGCTTTCTTT. It encodes CAISGTGRGTEAFF.

This clone was seen a single time. The chain combines TRBV14 with TRBJ1-1; the match to TRBD1 covers 8 bases. This CDR3 has 13 residues. V was clipped by 4 bases and J by 5 bases; unmatched bases: 3. Germline CDR1 reads SGHDN; CDR2 reads FVKESK. The CDR3 here is CASSLNRGTEAFF. In DNA form, the CDR3 reads TGTGCCAGCAGCCTTAACAGGGGGACTGAAGCTTTCTTT.

V gene TRBV6-5 combines with J gene TRBJ2-1; no firm D call. CDR1 is MNHEY, CDR2 SVGAGI, per germline. The CDR3 consists of 15 residues. V was shortened by 0 bases and J by 0 bases, with 6 bases between the two germline ends. Here the CDR3 reads CASSYSYSSYNEQFF. In DNA, the CDR3 is TGTGCCAGCAGTTACTCGTATAGCTCCTACAATGAGCAGTTCTTC.

The chain has TRBV6-1 and TRBJ2-2; tentative D call: TRBD1 (6 bases). This CDR3 contains 16 residues. V shed 2 bases and J shed 3 bases, with 13 bases lying between them. Germline loops: CDR1 MNHNS, CDR2 SASEGT. The DNA of the CDR3 is TGTGCCAGCAGTGAAAGAGCAGGGGCGGACACCGGGGAGCTGTTTTTT. This gives the protein CASSERAGADTGELFF.

The chain couples TRBV7-3 to TRBJ2-2; the match to TRBD1 covers 11 bases. CDR3 length equals 15 residues. Germline CDR1 is SGHTA and CDR2 is FQGTGA. J gave up 8 bases and V 5 bases, and 7 bases lay outside the gene matches. The CDR3 nucleotides read TGTGCCAGCAGCCTCAGCGGACAGGGGGCAGGGGAGCTGTTTTTT. Its translation is CASSLSGQGAGELFF.

The CDR3 sequence: CASTEFSDSYNEQFF. The CDR3 DNA sequence: TGCGCCAGCACAGAATTTAGCGACTCCTACAATGAGCAGTTCTTC. The chain joins TRBV5-1 to TRBJ2-1; a weak D match, TRBD2 (5 bases). From germline, CDR1 is SGHRS and CDR2 YFSETQ. V was shortened by 6 bases and J by 0 bases, with 13 bases between the two germline ends. The CDR3 sequence is 15 residues long.

This clone came up once. The chain has TRBV9 and TRBJ2-5, with 10 bases fitting TRBD1. The CDR3 runs to 16 residues. Germline-derived CDR1 and CDR2 are SGDLS and YYNGEE. Trimming at V came to 3 bases and at J to 4 bases, leaving 9 bases not matched to a gene. The CDR3 reads CASSDPTGGAGETQYF. CDR3 sequence (DNA): TGTGCCAGCAGCGACCCGACAGGGGGCGCGGGAGAGACCCAGTACTTC.

This clone was counted a single time. V usage is TRBV5-4 and J usage is TRBJ2-6; D is perhaps TRBD1 (5 bases). Germline-derived CDR1 and CDR2 are SGHNT and YYREEE (reference sequence). CDR3 length: 17 residues. The V end was cut by 2 bases, the J end by 4 bases, with 16 bases between. CDR3 sequence reads: CASSLRAGNAGANVLTF. The CDR3 DNA reads TGTGCCAGCAGCTTAAGGGCAGGGAACGCCGGGGCCAACGTCCTGACTTTC.

V is TRBV7-9 and J is TRBJ1-6; D not certain. Trimming took off 4 bases at V and 12 bases at J, with 19 bases between the two ends. The CDR3 is 15 amino acids. The V gene's germline CDR1 is SEHNR and CDR2 FQNEAQ (reference sequence). DNA for the CDR3: TGTGCCAGCAGCTCAAACCCCGACGGGGAAGGACCCCTCCACTTT. As protein: CASSSNPDGEGPLHF.

The chain has TRBV6-5 and TRBJ1-2, with a weak D call TRBD1 (6 bases). The CDR3 extends over 15 amino acids. Germline assignment: CDR1 MNHEY and CDR2 SVGAGI. Trimming removed 6 bases at V and 4 bases at J, with 18 bases between. The CDR3 loop reads CASRDGQWASYGYTF. The CDR3 DNA follows: TGTGCCAGCAGGGACGGACAGTGGGCGAGCTATGGCTACACCTTC.

This rearrangement joins TRBV27 to TRBJ2-2; TRBD1 agrees at 7 bases. The J segment lost 0 bases and the V segment lost 5 bases, leaving 6 bases of the junction unmatched. Germline V gene lookup returns CDR1 MNHEY and CDR2 SMNVEV (reference sequence). The CDR3 consists of 16 residues. CDR3 sequence: CASSPTGTANTGELFF. CDR3 coding DNA: TGTGCCAGCAGTCCCACCGGGACAGCGAACACCGGGGAGCTGTTTTTT.

The J gene is TRBJ2-7, the V gene TRBV30; 7 bases match TRBD2. CDR1 GTSNPN and CDR2 SVGIG come from the germline V gene (reference sequence). V was pared by 1 base and J by 0 bases, with 9 bases of the junction left unmatched. This CDR3 contains 16 residues. In nucleotides, the CDR3 is TGTGCCTGGAGTGCCCAACTAGCGCCAACCTCCTACGAGCAGTACGTC. It codes for CAWSAQLAPTSYEQYV.